The present entry profiles one T cell receptor beta chain with its context. The data originate from a study of response to subunit inactivated influenza vaccine. In TCRdb, the RT-PCR reads were re-called with MiXCR into one record per CDR3 protein. Among around 200,000 distinct CDR3 sequences listed, less than 15% were seen once. This CDR3 is built from 13 residues. Trimming removed 1 base at V and 5 bases at J, with 11 bases between. Germline CDR1 reads GTSNPN; CDR2 reads SVGIG (reference sequence). Separately, the same data were catalogued under a study of T cells expressing NK-cell markers. That report adds: 5'RACE template switching with UMIs generated TCR beta cDNA. The contribution of dominant NKG2C+ clonotypes to CD8+ T cells in several donors was 1.0-7.0%. In a handful of donors, dominant clonotypes made up about 28.3-65% of CD3+CD56-NKG2C+ cells.

The chain recombines TRBV30 with TRBJ2-5; D is unresolved. The source was CD8+ T cells sorted from PBMCs, collected 11 to 12 days after vaccination. The receptor's source is a man aged 45-65 years who received an inactivated influenza vaccine. The CDR3 is CAWSDRVWETQYF. CDR3 coding DNA: TGTGCCTGGAGTGATAGGGTTTGGGAGACCCAGTACTTC.